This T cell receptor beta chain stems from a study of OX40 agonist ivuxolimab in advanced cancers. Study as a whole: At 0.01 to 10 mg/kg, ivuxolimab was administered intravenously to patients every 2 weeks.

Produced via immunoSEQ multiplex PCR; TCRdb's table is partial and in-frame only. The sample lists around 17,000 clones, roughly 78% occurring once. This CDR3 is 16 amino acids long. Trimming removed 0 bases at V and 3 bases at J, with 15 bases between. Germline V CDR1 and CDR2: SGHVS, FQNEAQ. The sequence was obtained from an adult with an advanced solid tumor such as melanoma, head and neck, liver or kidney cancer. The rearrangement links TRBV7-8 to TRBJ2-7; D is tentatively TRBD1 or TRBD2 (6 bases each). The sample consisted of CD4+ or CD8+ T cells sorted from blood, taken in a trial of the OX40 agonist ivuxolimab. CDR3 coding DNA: TGTGCCAGCAGCTTAGCTTCGGGGGCCTCCGACTACGAGCAGTACTTC. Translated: CASSLASGASDYEQYF.